The sequence of this T cell receptor beta chain was determined in a study of OX40 agonist ivuxolimab in advanced cancers. Sequenced by immunoSEQ multiplex PCR; TCRdb stores in-frame clones only, minus some. The table shows 66,000 or so clones, with around 81% occurring only once. Germline-derived CDR1 and CDR2 are LNHDA and SQIVND (reference sequence). With 6 bases removed from V and 7 bases from J, the gap between germline ends came to 16 bases. This CDR3 contains 15 residues. The source was CD4+ or CD8+ T cells sorted from blood, collected in a trial of the OX40 agonist ivuxolimab. The rearrangement uses TRBV19 and TRBJ1-6; D is ambiguous. The source of this sequence is an adult with an advanced solid tumor such as melanoma, head and neck, liver or kidney cancer. CDR3 coding DNA: TGTGCCAGTAGGGCTGAGCGGGGTTGGAATTCACCCCTCCACTTT. Translated, it gives CASRAERGWNSPLHF.